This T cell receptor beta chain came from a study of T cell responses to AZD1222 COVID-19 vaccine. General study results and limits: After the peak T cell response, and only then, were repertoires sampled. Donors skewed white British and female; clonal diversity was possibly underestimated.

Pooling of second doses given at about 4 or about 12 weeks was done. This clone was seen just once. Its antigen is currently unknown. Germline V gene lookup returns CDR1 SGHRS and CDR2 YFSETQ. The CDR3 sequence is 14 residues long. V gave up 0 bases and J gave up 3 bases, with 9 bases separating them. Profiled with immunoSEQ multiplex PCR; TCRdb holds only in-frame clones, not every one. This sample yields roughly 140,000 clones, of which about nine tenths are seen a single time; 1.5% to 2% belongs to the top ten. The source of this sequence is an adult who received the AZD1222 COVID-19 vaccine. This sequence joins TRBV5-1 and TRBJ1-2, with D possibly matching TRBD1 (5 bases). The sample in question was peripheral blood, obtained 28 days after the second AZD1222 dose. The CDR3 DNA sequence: TGCGCCAGCAGCTTGGTAGGGGCGGACTATGGCTACACCTTC. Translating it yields CASSLVGADYGYTF.